The 9 T cell receptor beta chains reported below all come from one sample, sequenced in a study of blood T cell repertoires in COVID-19. TCRdb keeps only in-frame clones here, not all; method: immunoSEQ multiplex PCR. Of 220,000 or so clones detected, approximately 84% appear once; the ten largest clones hold over 2.5%. The specimen was peripheral blood. Receptors originate from a man aged 45 to 65 who had recovered from COVID-19.

The genes are TRBV29-1 and TRBJ1-1, with unresolved D. CDR1 and CDR2 (germline): SQVTM, ANQGSEA. The CDR3 has 14 amino acids. V was shortened by 1 base and J by 1 base, with 10 bases between the two germline ends. The CDR3 DNA follows: TGCAGCGTTGAAGCATGGTCAGGGAACACTGAAGCTTTCTTT. This sequence encodes CSVEAWSGNTEAFF.

This chain connects TRBV2 to TRBJ2-3, with D possibly TRBD2 on 5 matching bases. V lost 6 bases and J lost 1, with 8 bases in between. This CDR3 spans 13 amino acids. Germline V CDR1 and CDR2: SNHLY, FYNNEI. CDR3 bases: TGTGCCAGCAGCGCCGGGGGCACAGATACGCAGTATTTT. Its protein is CASSAGGTDTQYF.

In this sample, this clone turned up a few times. This rearrangement joins TRBV6-6 to TRBJ1-2; 11 nucleotides line up with TRBD1. The CDR3 totals 15 residues. V lost 5 bases, J lost 6 bases, and 8 bases stayed unmatched. The germline CDR1 and CDR2 sequences are MNHNY and SVGAGI (reference sequence). The CDR3 reads CASSTKGTGGNGYTF. CDR3 DNA sequence: TGTGCCAGCAGTACCAAGGGGACAGGGGGAAATGGCTACACCTTC.

On this clone: One end of the junction fails to match germline, which may point to a read error. Additional DNA sequences in this sample encode the identical CDR3. V gene TRBV15 combines with J gene TRBJ2-7; maybe TRBD2 (6 bases). This CDR3 is 15 amino acids long. Germline values: CDR1 LNHNV, CDR2 YYDKDF (reference sequence). In DNA form, the CDR3 reads TGTGCTACCAGCAACGACGGGAGTCACTCCTACGAGCAGTACTTC. Translation gives CATSNDGSHSYEQYF. The complete variable domain, with remaining parts taken from reference TRBV15 and TRBJ2-7, reads DAMVIQNPRYQVTQFGKPVTLSCSQTLNHNVMYWYQQKSSQAPKLLFHYYDKDFNNEADTPDNFQSRRPNTSFCFLDIRSPGLGDTAMYLCATSNDGSHSYEQYFGPGTRLTVT.

This chain uses TRBV11-2 with TRBJ2-5; tentative D call: TRBD2 (5 bases). Germline CDR1 reads SGHAT; CDR2 reads FQNNGV. Deletions cut 7 bases from V and 4 bases from J, with 25 bases between. This CDR3 region has 17 residues. The CDR3 region is CASTRYEYQVGGETQYF. The CDR3 coding sequence is TGTGCCAGCACGAGATACGAATATCAGGTTGGAGGAGAGACCCAGTACTTC.

This rearrangement joins TRBV6-5 to TRBJ2-5; 10 bases map to TRBD2. The CDR3 is 15 residues long. CDR1 is MNHEY, CDR2 SVGAGI, per germline. Trimming took 2 bases from V and 2 from J; bases not matched to a gene: 2. CDR3 sequence: CASSYASGRQETQYF. In DNA, the CDR3 is TGTGCCAGCAGTTACGCTAGCGGGAGACAAGAGACCCAGTACTTC.

This chain joins TRBV30 and TRBJ2-7; weak D call: TRBD1 (5 bases). Germline CDR1 reads GTSNPN; CDR2 reads SVGIG (reference sequence). CDR3 length equals 12 residues. V lost 8 bases to trimming and J lost 0 bases, with 11 bases between them. The CDR3 protein is CASLQDSYEQYF. The CDR3 nucleotides read TGTGCCAGCTTACAGGACTCCTACGAGCAGTACTTC.

The chain uses TRBV7-9 and TRBJ2-1; a possible D gene is TRBD1 (5 bases). The CDR3 contains 15 residues. CDR1 and CDR2 (germline): SEHNR, FQNEAQ (reference sequence). Trimming left V 7 bases short and J 2 bases short, with 15 bases between. The CDR3 DNA follows: TGTGCCAGCACCCCCTTTGAACAGGCCTACAATGAGCAGTTCTTC. Translated: CASTPFEQAYNEQFF. Full variable domain (missing parts from reference TRBV7-9 and TRBJ2-1): DTGVSQNPRHKITKRGQNVTFRCDPISEHNRLYWYRQTLGQGPEFLTYFQNEAQLEKSRLLSDRFSAERPKGSFSTLEIQRTEQGDSAMYLCASTPFEQAYNEQFFGPGTRLTVL.

The DNA of the CDR3 is TGCAGCGTTGACAGAAGAGCTAGCTCCTACAATGAGCAGTTCTTC. As protein: CSVDRRASSYNEQFF. This sequence joins TRBV29-1 and TRBJ2-1; D not resolved. Germline V gene lookup returns CDR1 SQVTM and CDR2 ANQGSEA. V lost 3 bases and J lost 0, with 12 bases in between. The length of the CDR3 is 15 residues.